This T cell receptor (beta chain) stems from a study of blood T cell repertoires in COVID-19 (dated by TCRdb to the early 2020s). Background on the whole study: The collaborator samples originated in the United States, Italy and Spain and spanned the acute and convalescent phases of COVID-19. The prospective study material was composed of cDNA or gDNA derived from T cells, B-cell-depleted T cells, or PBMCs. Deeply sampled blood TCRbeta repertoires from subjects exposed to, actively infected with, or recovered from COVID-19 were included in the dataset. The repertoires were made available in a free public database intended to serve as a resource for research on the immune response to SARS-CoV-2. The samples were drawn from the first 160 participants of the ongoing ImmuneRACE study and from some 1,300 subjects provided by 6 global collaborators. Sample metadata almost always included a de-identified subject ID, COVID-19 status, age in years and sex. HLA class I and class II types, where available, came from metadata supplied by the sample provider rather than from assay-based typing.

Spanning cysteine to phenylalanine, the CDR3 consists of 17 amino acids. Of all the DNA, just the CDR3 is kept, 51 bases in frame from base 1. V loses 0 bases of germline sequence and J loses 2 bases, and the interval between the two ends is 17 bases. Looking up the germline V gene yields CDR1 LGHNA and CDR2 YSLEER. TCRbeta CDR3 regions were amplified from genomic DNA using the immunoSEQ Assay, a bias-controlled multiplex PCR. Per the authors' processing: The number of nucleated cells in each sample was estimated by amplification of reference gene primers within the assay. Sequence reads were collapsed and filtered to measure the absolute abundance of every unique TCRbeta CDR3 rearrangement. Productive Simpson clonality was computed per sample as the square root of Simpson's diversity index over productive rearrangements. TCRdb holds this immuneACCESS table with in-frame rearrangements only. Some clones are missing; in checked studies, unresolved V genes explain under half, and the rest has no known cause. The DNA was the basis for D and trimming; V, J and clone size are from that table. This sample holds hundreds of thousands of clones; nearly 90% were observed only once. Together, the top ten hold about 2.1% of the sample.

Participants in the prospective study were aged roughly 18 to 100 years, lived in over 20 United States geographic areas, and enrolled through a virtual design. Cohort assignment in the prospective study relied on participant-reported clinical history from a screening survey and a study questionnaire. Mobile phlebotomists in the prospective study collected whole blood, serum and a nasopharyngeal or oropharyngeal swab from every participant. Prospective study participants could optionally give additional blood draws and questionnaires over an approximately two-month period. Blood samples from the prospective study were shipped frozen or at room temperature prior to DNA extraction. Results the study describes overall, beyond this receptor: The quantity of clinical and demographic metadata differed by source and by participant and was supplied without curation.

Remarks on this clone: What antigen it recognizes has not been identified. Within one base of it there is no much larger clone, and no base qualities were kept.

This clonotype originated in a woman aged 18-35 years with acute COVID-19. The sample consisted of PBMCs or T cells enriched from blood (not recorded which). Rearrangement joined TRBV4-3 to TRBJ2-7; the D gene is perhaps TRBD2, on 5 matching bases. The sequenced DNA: TGCGCCAGCAGCCAAGAAATATCGATCGGAGGACCCTACGAGCAGTACTTC. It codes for CASSQEISIGGPYEQYF.